The clone carrying this T cell receptor beta chain was counted ten times or more. Its antigen remains unknown. Germline V gene sequence: CDR1 DFQATT, CDR2 SNEGSKA (reference sequence). The CDR3 sequence is 15 residues long. Losses at the gene ends were 5 bases for V and 2 bases for J; bases not matched to a gene: 3. 5'RACE with 10-nucleotide random UMIs generated the cDNA. Each CDR3 protein is one row after TCRdb ran MiXCR on the 5' RACE reads. The sample includes under 80,000 distinct CDR3 sequences, roughly 3.9% of them seen just once. This specimen belongs to a study of neurological immune-mediated disorders. General study results and limits: Private repertoires in all groups were suggested by the finding that expanded clones across subjects shared no CDR3 amino acid sequences. The repertoires of 18 of 34 multiple sclerosis patients fell into one related-CDR3 cluster (a possible signature) under phylogenetic grouping.

This rearrangement joins TRBV20-1 to TRBJ2-2, with TRBD2 matching 12 bases. This clonotype was obtained from a man aged 25-45 years with multiple sclerosis. Specimen: PBMCs. The CDR3 is CSAPTSGGNTGELFF. CDR3 nucleotide sequence: TGCAGTGCTCCGACTAGCGGGGGAAACACCGGGGAGCTGTTTTTT.